Following are 18 T cell receptor beta chains from one sample sequenced in a study of T-cell reconstitution after alpha-beta-depleted transplantation in children. Unique molecular identifiers were used to barcode this TCRbeta library. TCRdb reprocessed the PCR reads with MiXCR, giving one entry per CDR3 protein. The sample holds more than 150,000 distinct CDR3 sequences, roughly 15% seen once. This sample comprised PBMCs from the stem cell graft donor, obtained from the stem cell graft. These receptors were obtained from a human donor who donated a stem cell graft to a child with acute lymphoblastic leukemia.

This clonotype was counted ten times or more. This sequence joins TRBV20-1 and TRBJ1-1, with no clear D. Germline lookup yields CDR1 DFQATT and CDR2 SNEGSKA (reference sequence). Trimming removed 5 bases from V and 0 bases from J, with 10 bases in between. The CDR3 loop spans 13 amino acids. Here the CDR3 DNA reads TGCAGTGCTTTTTTATCCATGAACACTGAAGCTTTCTTT. It specifies CSAFLSMNTEAFF.

This clonotype was recorded many times. The rearrangement joins TRBV6-1 to TRBJ2-7; D possibly corresponds to TRBD1 (6 bases). V was clipped by 6 bases and J by 0 bases, with 15 bases between them. The CDR3 sequence is 15 residues long. Germline V gene lookup returns CDR1 MNHNS and CDR2 SASEGT. CDR3 nucleotide sequence: TGTGCCAGCAGCGACTACTTCAGGGGCTCCTACGAGCAGTACTTC. This gives the protein CASSDYFRGSYEQYF.

This clonotype was recorded at least ten times. The chain employs TRBV10-3 and TRBJ2-1; TRBD2 is a possible D gene (6 bases). Between the trimmed V and J ends, which lost 6 bases and 0 bases, there was a span of 15 bases. The length of the CDR3 is 16 residues. CDR1 is ENHRY, CDR2 SYGVKD, per germline. CDR3 DNA: TGTGCCATCAGGGGGTTACTAGCAAGCTCCTACAATGAGCAGTTCTTC. It codes for CAIRGLLASSYNEQFF.

This clonotype came up many times. J is TRBJ2-1 and V is TRBV20-1; D is undetermined. There are 15 residues in the CDR3. With 5 bases removed from V and 4 bases from J, the gap between germline ends came to 18 bases. Germline CDR1 is DFQATT and CDR2 is SNEGSKA (reference sequence). This CDR3 reads CSAGYRKSPYNEQFF. The CDR3 coding sequence is TGCAGTGCTGGTTACAGAAAGAGCCCTTACAATGAGCAGTTCTTC.

This clonotype came up many times. The V call is TRBV12-3 or TRBV12-4, the J call TRBJ2-7; 9 nucleotides line up with TRBD1. The CDR3 is 15 residues long. J gave up 3 bases and V 7 bases, and 10 bases lay outside the gene matches. CDR3 loop: CASTRTTGGSYEQYF. Written as DNA, the CDR3 is TGTGCCAGCACCCGTACGACAGGGGGTAGCTACGAGCAGTACTTC.

In regard to this clonotype: A read error may explain this, as a much larger clone is one base away. V and J are TRBV5-6 and TRBJ1-1; D is unresolved. The CDR3 runs to 12 residues. CDR1 and CDR2 (germline): SGHDT, YYEEEE. With 5 bases removed from V and 1 base from J, the gap between germline ends came to 6 bases. CDR3 sequence reads: CASSQWNTEAFF. CDR3 DNA sequence: TGTGCCAGCAGTCAATGGAACACTGAAGCTTTCTTT.

The chain joins TRBV4-1 to TRBJ2-7; 7 bases are a match to TRBD1. Trimming removed 5 bases from V and 6 bases from J; junction bases left unmatched: 16. CDR1 and CDR2 from the germline V gene are MGHRA and YSYEKL. This CDR3 is 16 amino acids long. CDR3: CASSFQPTGVAAEQYF. CDR3 in DNA: TGCGCCAGCAGCTTCCAGCCCACAGGGGTGGCCGCCGAGCAGTACTTC.

Notes on this clonotype: A junction boundary mismatches the germline segment, possibly from a read error. This sequence joins TRBV3-1 and TRBJ2-7, with 8 nucleotides matching TRBD2. Germline V gives CDR1 LGHDT, CDR2 YNNKEL (reference sequence). The CDR3 contains 16 residues. In nucleotides, the CDR3 is TGTGCCAGCTGCCAAGTTTCGGGGGGACTAGCCTACGAGCAGTACTTC. Translation gives CASCQVSGGLAYEQYF.

There are many counts of this clonotype. The J gene is TRBJ2-1, the V gene TRBV7-8; tentatively, D is TRBD2 (6 bases). Germline V gives CDR1 SGHVS, CDR2 FQNEAQ. The length of the CDR3 is 15 residues. V was trimmed by 0 bases and J by 6 bases, leaving 12 bases between them. CDR3 sequence (DNA): TGTGCCAGCAGCTTAGCGCAACTAGCCTCCAATGAGCAGTTCTTC. It specifies CASSLAQLASNEQFF.

This clonotype was recorded a few times. The chain combines TRBV11-3 with TRBJ2-7, with 7 bases identical to TRBD1. This CDR3 has 16 residues. Germline V gives CDR1 SGHNT, CDR2 YENEEA. V lost 5 bases to trimming and J lost 0 bases; unmatched junction nucleotides: 10. The CDR3 sequence: CASSPSTGAFSYEQYF. CDR3 nucleotide sequence: TGTGCCAGCAGCCCGAGTACAGGGGCGTTCTCCTACGAGCAGTACTTC.

The V and J genes are TRBV7-8 and TRBJ2-3; perhaps TRBD2 as D (6 bases). The length of the CDR3 is 14 residues. Deletions cut 2 bases from V and 6 bases from J, with 12 bases between. CDR1 SGHVS and CDR2 FQNEAQ come from the germline V gene. CDR3 coding DNA: TGTGCCAGCAGCTTAACTAGCCCGCGCGATACGCAGTATTTT. Translated: CASSLTSPRDTQYF.

This clonotype was observed many times. The CDR3 spells CASRYDTGELFF. The CDR3 DNA is TGCGCCAGCAGATATGACACCGGGGAGCTGTTTTTT. The chain carries TRBV5-1 and TRBJ2-2; D gene uncertain. The germline V gene has CDR1 SGHRS and CDR2 YFSETQ. V gave up 5 bases and J gave up 3 bases, with 5 bases separating them. This CDR3 has 12 amino acids. The full variable domain, rest sourced from reference TRBV5-1 and TRBJ2-2, is KAGVTQTPRYLIKTRGQQVTLSCSPISGHRSVSWYQQTPGQGLQFLFEYFSETQRNKGNFPGRFSGRQFSNSRSEMNVSTLELGDSALYLCASRYDTGELFFGEGSRLTVL.

This chain's CDR3 is CASSLGQGRLYGYTF. CDR3 DNA sequence: TGTGCCAGCAGCTTAGGGCAGGGACGCCTCTATGGCTACACCTTC. This chain joins TRBV7-2 and TRBJ1-2, with D tentatively TRBD1 (5 bases). Between the trimmed V and J ends, which lost 1 base and 4 bases, there was a span of 13 bases. The CDR3 contains 15 residues. CDR1 is SGHTA, CDR2 FQGNSA, per germline.

The CDR3 nucleotides are TGCGCCAGCAGTTACCTTCCCCAGGGGGCGCGTTCTGAGCAGTTCTTC. Protein sequence: CASSYLPQGARSEQFF. This sequence joins TRBV5-1 and TRBJ2-1, with 8 bases that match TRBD1. The germline V gene has CDR1 SGHRS and CDR2 YFSETQ. With V trimmed by 5 bases and J by 9 bases, 16 bases remained unmatched. This CDR3 spans 16 amino acids.

This clonotype was counted ten times or more. The chain joins TRBV5-1 to TRBJ1-2; 8 bases match TRBD1. CDR1 is SGHRS, CDR2 YFSETQ, per germline. The CDR3 has 14 residues. Germline trimming cut 0 bases from V and 6 bases from J; bases unmatched to any gene: 4. Here the CDR3 reads CASSLDRGSDGYTF. The CDR3 nucleotides are TGCGCCAGCAGCTTGGACAGGGGGTCTGATGGCTACACCTTC.

In this sample, this clonotype turned up many times. The chain links TRBV4-1 to TRBJ1-1, with TRBD1 matching over 8 bases. The V segment lost 5 bases and the J segment 3 bases; nucleotides outside the gene matches: 8. Germline loops: CDR1 MGHRA, CDR2 YSYEKL. The CDR3 totals 15 residues. The CDR3 here is CASSTLGQGHTEAFF. As DNA, the CDR3 is TGCGCCAGCAGCACTTTAGGACAGGGTCACACTGAAGCTTTCTTT.

This clonotype was found many times. The rearrangement links TRBV28 to TRBJ2-1, with 7 bases matching TRBD1. This CDR3 comprises 18 residues. V shed 7 bases, J shed 4 bases, and the junction held 19 bases outside the gene matches. CDR1 and CDR2 (germline): MDHEN, SYDVKM. The CDR3 protein is CASTARDRGRMPYNEQFF. The CDR3 DNA is TGTGCCAGCACCGCCCGGGACAGAGGTAGAATGCCGTACAATGAGCAGTTCTTC.

This clonotype was observed a handful of times. This chain uses TRBV6-5 with TRBJ2-3, with no clear D. Germline lookup yields CDR1 MNHEY and CDR2 SVGAGI. CDR3 length: 12 residues. Between the trimmed V and J ends, which lost 11 bases and 4 bases, there was a span of 13 bases. In nucleotides, the CDR3 is TGTGCCTGCGGAGATAGCCCAGATACGCAGTATTTT. Translated: CACGDSPDTQYF.